A single T cell receptor (beta chain) is shown here with its context. Its specific antigen is unknown. Base qualities are missing; no much larger clone stands one base away. The entry originates in a study of human T cells and chemical hapten exposure (dated by TCRdb to the early 2020s). Study-wide context: For sensitization, 2% DPC in acetone was applied to a 2 cm by 2 cm area of upper inner arm skin. Weekly therapeutic DPC doses were additionally applied to the scalp of patients throughout the approximately 25-week study period. Patch testing was performed on the upper back with Finn chambers containing 0.01% DPC, and the patch tests were scored after 6 days according to International Contact Dermatitis Research Group standards. The patient cohort, mostly female, included alopecia areata with under or over 50% scalp involvement, alopecia totalis and alopecia universalis. The libraries were sequenced as a pool, and the TCR yield per sample differed mostly because of small variations in library volumes within the pool. The study tracked peripheral blood TCR repertoire changes in vivo during primary and secondary sensitization to the hapten diphenylcyclopropenone (DPC) in alopecia patients. Blood was sampled from patients pre-sensitization (week 0) and at 2, 6 and about 24 weeks after DPC sensitization. For TCR sequencing, blood came from 25 to 35 alopecia patients at anywhere from one to four time points (pre-sensitization, 2, 6 and 24 weeks).

The intended sense of this specimen's time point label: pre-sensitization, week 0. Reading the label with the study, this specimen's treatment or condition is: therapeutic diphenylcyclopropenone sensitization with weekly scalp DPC. Blood at each patch-test visit was drawn before the patch test was applied. Eligible patients were aged 18 to 70, diagnosed with alopecia, deemed suitable for DPC therapy, and excluded if pregnant. Total RNA was extracted from unfractionated whole blood that had been collected in Tempus Blood RNA tubes. Libraries came from RACE. Sequencing was performed on a NextSeq 500. Library preparation attached unique molecular identifiers to individual cDNA molecules for quantitative, reproducible TCR counting. Both TCR alpha and TCR beta chains were sequenced from each blood RNA sample. Per the source publication's procedure: Samples had a median of roughly 91,000 TCRs, with a range from about 23,224 to 690,600. The Decombinator software suite was used to annotate V, J and CDR3 in the TCR reads. Every sample was subsampled to the same number of TCRs (28,000) for the PS versus PT1 abundance plots. TCRs were defined as expanded if absent before sensitization and observed at least eight times at the 2-week time point. TCRdb reran the public reads through fastp at Q25 and MiXCR, keeping productive beta chains. Rows with a matching CDR3 protein are joined into one entry that keeps the most common DNA and genes. TCRdb's processing, not the study's, gives the V and J calls here. This sample gives fewer than 60,000 distinct CDR3 sequences in total; 11% of them show up just once. Around 3.9% of the sample is taken by the ten largest.

Points the paper makes about the study in general: Compared with pre-sensitization or healthy control sets, expanded TCRs formed significantly more large CDR3 similarity clusters, which is consistent with antigen-driven responses. After repeated subsampling, changes were observed in the strength of the expansion versus patch-test correlation and in the threshold at which the correlation became significant. No change with DPC sensitization was found in the number of TCRs above 1 in 1000 frequency, and no evidence of global repertoire structure alterations was found. Alopecia, a presumed autoimmune disease, was present in all patients, so the immune response of the patients might differ from that of healthy individuals. A positive correlation was found between the number of PT1 expanded TCRs and patch test score, with significance reached at thresholds 8, 16 and 32 but not 4.

The sample consisted of whole blood, taken in connection with sensitization to the hapten diphenylcyclopropenone (DPC). This clonotype was sampled from a woman in her forties with alopecia areata. Some clones in this sample may be carry-over from other donors' samples.

The nucleotides are TGTGCCAGCAGTTACGACATCTTCTACGAGCAGTACTTC. The encoded protein is CASSYDIFYEQYF. The rearranged chain carries TRBV9 and TRBJ2-7; the D segment cannot be called with confidence. Between the V and J ends, shortened by 5 bases and 3 bases respectively, the junction contains 12 bases. CDR1 and CDR2 (SGDLS, YYNGEE) derive from the germline V gene. There are 13 amino acids in the CDR3, from cysteine to phenylalanine inclusive. CDR3 DNA is the only sequence kept; it has 39 bases, read in frame from the first base.